This is a list of T cell receptor beta chains from one sample in a study of Graves' ophthalmopathy and Graves' hyperthyroidism. TCRdb reprocessed the multiplex PCR reads via MiXCR and lists one record per CDR3 protein. The sample consists of over 500,000 distinct CDR3 sequences, approximately 22% of them appearing once. Sample: peripheral blood. The receptors originated from a young woman with stable Graves' hyperthyroidism. Some clones in this sample may be carry-over from other donors' samples. Both conserved end residues are part of each CDR3. Each record gives: D gene, V gene, clone size, J gene, CDR3 protein, CDR3 DNA. A D gene is named only where the DNA matches it firmly. A clone size is listed for some rows: how often the clone was seen (once, few, many), or a class if it is expanded.

>TRBD1|TRBV28|many|TRBJ1-5
CASSTGGVKQPQHF
TGTGCCAGCAGTACAGGGGGCGTCAAGCAGCCCCAGCATTTT
>NA|TRBV6-2/TRBV6-3|NA|TRBJ1-2
CASSPGATEIYGYTF
TGTGCCAGCAGTCCAGGGGCCACGGAGATCTATGGCTACACCTTC
>NA|TRBV7-7|many|TRBJ1-6
CASSLSQDHNSPLHF
TGTGCCAGCAGCTTATCCCAGGACCATAATTCACCCCTCCACTTT
>NA|TRBV28|many|TRBJ1-1
CASSLESEAFF
TGTGCCAGCAGTTTAGAGTCTGAAGCTTTCTTT
>TRBD2|TRBV20-1|many|TRBJ2-2
CSARGPGLAGGPRTGELFF
TGCAGTGCTAGGGGCCCCGGACTAGCGGGGGGGCCGCGAACCGGGGAGCTGTTTTTT
>NA|TRBV6-1|few|TRBJ1-5
CASSERGLRVQPQHF
TGTGCCAGCAGTGAAAGGGGATTGAGGGTTCAGCCCCAGCATTTT
>TRBD1|TRBV20-1|many|TRBJ1-5
CSAETGTGGQPQHF
TGCAGTGCCGAAACCGGGACAGGGGGCCAGCCCCAGCATTTT
>TRBD1|TRBV15|NA|TRBJ1-2
CATSRDRQGGGYTF
TGTGCCACCAGCAGAGATCGACAGGGCGGGGGCTACACCTTC
>NA|TRBV12-3/TRBV12-4|many|TRBJ1-2
CASSLSRGGRWGYTF
TGTGCCAGCAGTTTATCCCGGGGGGGGAGGTGGGGCTACACCTTC
>NA|TRBV27|NA|TRBJ1-6
CASSLSMAGALSDSPLHF
TGTGCCAGCAGTTTATCGATGGCAGGGGCCCTATCGGATTCACCCCTCCACTTT
>TRBD1|TRBV27|NA|TRBJ2-7
CASGNRDRDEGEQYF
TGTGCCAGCGGCAACCGGGACAGGGACGAAGGGGAGCAGTACTTC
>NA|TRBV6-1|many|TRBJ1-1
CASNGQKNTEAFF
TGTGCCAGCAATGGACAGAAGAACACTGAAGCTTTCTTT
>TRBD1|TRBV5-1|many|TRBJ1-1
CASSLWGQGAMNTEAFF
TGCGCCAGCAGCTTGTGGGGACAGGGGGCAATGAACACTGAAGCTTTCTTT
>NA|TRBV30|many|TRBJ1-5
CAWSRGAGDQPQHF
TGTGCCTGGAGTAGGGGGGCAGGTGATCAGCCCCAGCATTTT
>NA|TRBV11-1|many|TRBJ1-2
CASSSGYRDYNYGYTF
TGTGCCAGCAGCTCTGGTTACAGGGACTACAACTATGGCTACACCTTC
>TRBD2|TRBV25-1|many|TRBJ2-7
CASSEGRGEQYF
TGTGCCAGCAGTGAAGGGAGGGGTGAGCAGTACTTC
>NA|TRBV5-1|few|TRBJ1-6
CASSLDGESNSPLHF
TGCGCCAGCAGCTTGGACGGGGAATCCAATTCACCCCTCCACTTT
>TRBD1|TRBV29-1|many|TRBJ2-5
CSVEGQGETQYF
TGCAGCGTTGAAGGACAGGGAGAGACCCAGTACTTC
>NA|TRBV15|NA|TRBJ1-6
CATSRDLGINSPLHF
TGTGCCACCAGCAGAGATTTAGGGATCAATTCACCCCTCCACTTT
>TRBD1|TRBV7-2|many|TRBJ1-1
CASSWTGGISEAFF
TGTGCCAGCAGCTGGACAGGGGGAATCTCTGAAGCTTTCTTT
>TRBD2|TRBV20-1|NA|TRBJ2-5
CSARGGGQETQYF
TGCAGTGCTAGGGGCGGGGGCCAAGAGACCCAGTACTTC
>NA|TRBV7-8|NA|TRBJ2-7
CDSSHESYEQYF
TGTGACAGCAGCCACGAGAGCTACGAGCAGTACTTC
>TRBD1|TRBV2|many|TRBJ1-6
CASRVDRGTYNSPLHF
TGTGCCAGCAGGGTTGACAGGGGAACCTATAATTCACCCCTCCACTTT
>TRBD1|TRBV7-2|many|TRBJ2-7
CASSDRDRGRYEQYF
TGTGCCAGCAGCGACCGGGACAGGGGTCGGTACGAGCAGTACTTC
>TRBD1|TRBV6-5|many|TRBJ1-6
CASIRRDRAPSPLHF
TGTGCCAGCATTAGACGGGACAGGGCGCCTTCACCCCTCCACTTT
>NA|TRBV6-1|many|TRBJ2-7
CASSETPTYEQYF
TGTGCCAGCAGTGAAACCCCCACCTACGAGCAGTACTTC
>NA|TRBV20-1|few|TRBJ2-7
CSASEPKGVRAEQYF
TGCAGTGCTAGTGAGCCAAAGGGGGTTAGGGCCGAGCAGTACTTC
>NA|TRBV12-3/TRBV12-4|once|TRBJ2-7
CASSLFGGSGEQYF
TGTGCCAGCAGTTTATTTGGGGGTTCGGGCGAGCAGTACTTC